The T cell receptor beta chain under discussion was sequenced for a study of Ad26.COV2.S vaccination and SARS-CoV-2 variants (dated by TCRdb to about 2021). General notes on the study: Donors in the vaccine arm were drawn from COV1001, a phase I-IIa trial of Ad26.COV2.S in healthy adults that was multicentre, randomized, double-blind and placebo-controlled. Dosing of Ad26.COV2.S was intramuscular, at either 5x10^10 or 1x10^11 viral particles, delivered as one shot or as two shots spaced 56 days apart. TCRbeta repertoire sequencing served as the tool for gauging how specific and how broad the SARS-CoV-2-reactive T cell receptors were following Ad26.COV2.S vaccination. The TCR-sequenced set comprised about 30 samples: approximately 19 Ad26.COV2.S vaccine recipients, 5 placebo recipients and 8 SARS-CoV-2 convalescent individuals. Trial participants were randomized into five groups of five, in which low-dose or high-dose Ad26.COV2.S was given once or twice, or placebo was given on both occasions. Investigators remained blinded to trial group allocation during experiments and outcome assessment.

The immunoSEQ Assay was the method used to sequence TCRbeta CDR3 regions. After extraction, genomic DNA underwent amplification by bias-controlled multiplex PCR, followed by high-throughput sequencing. Per the authors' processing: Collapsing and filtering of sequences were performed to quantify the absolute abundance of each unique TCRbeta CDR3 region. Usable DNA was measured by amplifying reference genes present in all nucleated cells, and TCRbeta template counts were normalized to that usable DNA to estimate T cell fraction. Repertoire TCRs were annotated as SARS-CoV-2-specific by exact matching of V gene, CDR3 amino acid sequence and J gene to a known reactive TCR set. MIRA supplied the reference SARS-CoV-2 TCR set, which was filtered for enrichment in COVID-19-positive ImmuneCODE repertoires so that public or cross-reactive TCRs were removed. Using the MIRA antigens, annotated TCRs were further analysed by specific ORF or by position within an ORF. Breadth was defined as the number of annotated unique rearrangements divided by the total number of unique productive rearrangements, and depth was defined as the summed frequency of the annotated unique rearrangements. TCR breadth was compared between groups using two-sided Wilcoxon rank-sum tests. TCRdb's version of the immuneACCESS table is confined to in-frame rearrangements and falls short of the full clone set. An unresolved V gene accounts for under half of the shortfall where checked; the remainder is of unknown origin. V and J calls and clone size follow that table, whereas D and trimming were derived from the DNA. Across this sample there are 400,000 or so clones, with roughly nine tenths seen only once. 3.5% of the sample belongs to the ten largest clones.

This clone was picked up one time. Its antigen is currently not known. It has no much larger one-base neighbor in the sample; base qualities were not kept. From the cysteine through the phenylalanine, the CDR3 covers 14 amino acids. Left in the record is the CDR3 DNA by itself, 42 bases read in frame from the first base. V gives up 8 bases and J gives up 2 bases, and the segment between their germline ends measures 14 bases. Sequences MNHEY (CDR1) and SMNVEV (CDR2) are obtained from the germline V gene (reference sequence). According to the study, the label for this sample's treatment or condition signals: about 20 received Ad26.COV2.S at low or high dose, single or two shots; roughly five received placebo; per-sample allocation not given. Repertoires of vaccine and placebo recipients were sequenced from samples collected on day 63 after the first injection. Cohort 1b enrolled some 25 adults aged 18-55 years at a single site in Boston, USA, between 29 July and 7 August 2020. Ad26.COV2.S was a replication-incompetent adenovirus type 26 vector expressing a prefusion-stabilized SARS-CoV-2 spike protein from the original Wuhan strain.

Study-wide findings and limitations: Non-spike TCR breadth was comparable between vaccine and placebo recipients, consistent with the vaccine containing only spike. It was noted by the authors that total T cell responses may have been underestimated by the TCR breadth and depth analyses. After vaccination, spike-specific CD8+ and CD4+ T cell responses were reported to show substantial breadth. Compared with placebo recipients, Ad26.COV2.S recipients showed higher spike-specific TCR breadth (P = 0.0014). Comparing responses between vaccine doses or regimens was not something the study was powered to do.

The chain joins TRBV27 to TRBJ2-3; the D gene is possibly TRBD1 or TRBD2, with 5 bases matching each. The receptor comes from a person between 18 and 60 years old who received the Ad26.COV2.S COVID-19 vaccine or a placebo. The sequencing used peripheral blood, collected in a trial of Ad26.COV2.S vaccine versus placebo. The sequenced DNA is TGTGCCAGCTCCACCCTGGGGGTCACAGATACGCAGTATTTT. Its amino acids are CASSTLGVTDTQYF.